This T cell receptor (beta chain) was recovered during a study of Ad26.COV2.S vaccination and SARS-CoV-2 variants (dated by TCRdb to the early 2020s). Describing the broader study: Vaccine-arm donors were drawn from COV1001, a multicentre, randomized, double-blind, placebo-controlled phase I-IIa trial of Ad26.COV2.S in healthy adults. Dosing of Ad26.COV2.S was intramuscular, at either 5x10^10 or 1x10^11 viral particles, delivered as one shot or as two shots spaced 56 days apart. TCRbeta repertoire sequencing served as the tool for gauging how specific and how broad the SARS-CoV-2-reactive T cell receptors were following Ad26.COV2.S vaccination. A total of 32 samples were included in the TCR-sequenced set, comprising around 19 Ad26.COV2.S vaccine recipients, 5 placebo recipients and 8 SARS-CoV-2 convalescent individuals. Trial participants were randomized into five groups of five, in which low-dose or high-dose Ad26.COV2.S was given once or twice, or placebo was given on both occasions. Throughout the experiments and outcome assessment, investigators stayed blinded to trial group allocation.

As for this clone: Its antigen specificity is not known. Qualities for individual bases were not recorded, and no much larger clone is one base off.

Explained via the paper, the treatment or condition label denotes: some 20 received Ad26.COV2.S at low or high dose, single or two shots; about 5 received placebo; per-sample allocation not given. For vaccine and placebo recipients, repertoires were sequenced using samples collected on day 63 after the first injection. Cohort 1b enrolled 20 to 30 adults aged 18-55 years at a single site in Boston, USA, between 29 July and 7 August 2020. Ad26.COV2.S was a replication-incompetent adenovirus type 26 vector expressing a prefusion-stabilized SARS-CoV-2 spike protein from the original Wuhan strain. The immunoSEQ Assay was used to sequence TCRbeta CDR3 regions. After extraction, genomic DNA underwent amplification by bias-controlled multiplex PCR, followed by high-throughput sequencing. Concerning the study's data processing: To quantify the absolute abundance of every unique TCRbeta CDR3 region, sequences were collapsed and filtered. T cell fraction was estimated by normalizing TCRbeta template counts to usable DNA, with usable DNA measured through amplification of reference genes found in all nucleated cells. Repertoire TCRs were annotated as SARS-CoV-2-specific when V gene, CDR3 amino acid sequence and J gene were exactly matched to a known reactive TCR set. The reference SARS-CoV-2 TCR set was obtained from MIRA and was filtered for enrichment in COVID-19-positive ImmuneCODE repertoires, whereby public or cross-reactive TCRs were removed. Based on the MIRA antigens, annotated TCRs were further analysed at the level of specific ORF or position within ORF. Depth was the summed frequency of annotated unique rearrangements, while breadth was defined as annotated unique rearrangements over total unique productive rearrangements. Two-sided Wilcoxon rank-sum tests were used to compare TCR breadth between groups. In its TCRdb copy, this immuneACCESS table keeps in-frame sequences only and misses some clones. Where compared with another copy, unresolved V genes explain less than half of these, and the others have no known cause. V and J calls and clone size are copied from that table; D and trimming were computed from the DNA. Present in this sample are about 460,000 clones, 80% to 90% of which were seen just once. More than 1.5% of the sample comes from the top ten.

Summary of the overall study and its limitations: Vaccine and placebo recipients had similar non-spike TCR breadth, a finding consistent with the vaccine containing only spike. The authors noted that the TCR breadth and depth analyses may have underestimated total T cell responses. The study was not powered for comparison of responses between vaccine doses or regimens. Higher spike-specific TCR breadth was observed in Ad26.COV2.S recipients than in placebo recipients (P = 0.0014). After vaccination, substantial breadth of spike-specific CD8+ and CD4+ T cell responses was reported.

Here the sequenced sample was peripheral blood, taken in a trial of Ad26.COV2.S vaccine versus placebo. This clonotype was obtained from a person between 18 and 59 years old who received the Ad26.COV2.S COVID-19 vaccine or a placebo.

Here the CDR3 is given as CASSLPLTGEQYF. The DNA sequence is as follows: TGTGCCAGCTCACTTCCCTTAACAGGGGAGCAGTACTTC. The sequence is built from TRBV18 and TRBJ2-7; perhaps TRBD1 is the D gene, with 6 bases matching. Trimming removed 4 bases from V and 7 bases from J, leaving 14 bases between the germline ends. From a lookup of the germline V gene, CDR1 and CDR2 are KGHSH and LQKENI. The CDR3, cysteine through phenylalanine, is 13 amino acids long. Of all the DNA, just the CDR3 is kept, 39 bases in frame from base 1.